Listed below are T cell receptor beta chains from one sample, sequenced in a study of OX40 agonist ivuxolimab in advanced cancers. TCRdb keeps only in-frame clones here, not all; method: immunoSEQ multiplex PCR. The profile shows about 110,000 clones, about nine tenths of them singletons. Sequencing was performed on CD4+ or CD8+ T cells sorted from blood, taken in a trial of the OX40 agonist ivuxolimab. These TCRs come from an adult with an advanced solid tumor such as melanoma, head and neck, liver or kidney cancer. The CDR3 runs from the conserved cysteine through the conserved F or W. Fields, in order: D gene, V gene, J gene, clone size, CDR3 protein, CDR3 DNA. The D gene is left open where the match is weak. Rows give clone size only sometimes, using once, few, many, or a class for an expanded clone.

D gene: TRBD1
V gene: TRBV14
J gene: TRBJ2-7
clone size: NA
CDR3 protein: CASRPGTGTGRSALGRYEQYF
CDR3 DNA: TGTGCCAGCAGACCCGGGACAGGGACCGGTCGATCTGCGTTAGGACGCTACGAGCAGTACTTC

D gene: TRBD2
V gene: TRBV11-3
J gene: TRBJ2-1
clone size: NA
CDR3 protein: CASSLSAGGQNEQFF
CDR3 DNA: TGTGCCAGCAGCTTATCTGCGGGGGGGCAGAATGAGCAGTTCTTC

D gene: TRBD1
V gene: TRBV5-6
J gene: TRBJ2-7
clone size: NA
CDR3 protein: CASILWGQGAKGQYF
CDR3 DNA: TGTGCCAGCATCCTCTGGGGACAGGGGGCGAAGGGGCAGTACTTC

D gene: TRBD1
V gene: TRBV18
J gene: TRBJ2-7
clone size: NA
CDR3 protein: CASSESSDRGSYEQYF
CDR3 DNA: TGTGCCAGCTCCGAAAGTTCGGACAGGGGCTCCTACGAGCAGTACTTC

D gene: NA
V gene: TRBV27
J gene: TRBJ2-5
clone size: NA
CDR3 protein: CASSLSTGETQYF
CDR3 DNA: TGTGCCAGCAGTTTATCTACCGGAGAGACCCAGTACTTC

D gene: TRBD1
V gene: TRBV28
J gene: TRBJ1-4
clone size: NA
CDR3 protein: CASTGQPNEKLFF
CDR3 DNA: TGTGCCAGCACGGGACAGCCGAATGAAAAACTGTTTTTT

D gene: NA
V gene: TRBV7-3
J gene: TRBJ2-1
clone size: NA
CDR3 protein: CASSLSGYLNYEQFF
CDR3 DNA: TGTGCCAGCAGCTTAAGCGGGTATCTTAACTATGAGCAGTTCTTC

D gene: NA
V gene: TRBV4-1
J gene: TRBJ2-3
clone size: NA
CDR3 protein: CASSQLLAADTQYF
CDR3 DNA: TGCGCCAGCAGCCAACTGTTAGCAGCAGATACGCAGTATTTT

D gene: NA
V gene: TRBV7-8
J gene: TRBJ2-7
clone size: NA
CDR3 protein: CASSPIYEQYF
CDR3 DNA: TGTGCCAGCAGCCCGATCTACGAGCAGTACTTC

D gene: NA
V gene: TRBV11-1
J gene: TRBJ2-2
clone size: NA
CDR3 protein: CASSLLKSTGELFF
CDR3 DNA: TGTGCCAGCAGCTTACTTAAGTCCACCGGGGAGCTGTTTTTT

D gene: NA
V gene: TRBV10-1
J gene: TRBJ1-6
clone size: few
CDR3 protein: CASSQDRANSPLHF
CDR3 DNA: TGCGCCAGCAGTCAGGACAGAGCTAATTCACCCCTCCACTTT

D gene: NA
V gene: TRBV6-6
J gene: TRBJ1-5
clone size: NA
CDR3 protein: CASSARDGDQPQHF
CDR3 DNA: TGTGCCAGCAGCGCCCGGGACGGCGATCAGCCCCAGCATTTT

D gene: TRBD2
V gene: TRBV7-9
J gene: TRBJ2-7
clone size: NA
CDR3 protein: CASSLGGAGLAGANEQYF
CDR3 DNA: TGTGCCAGCAGCTTAGGAGGGGCCGGGCTAGCGGGTGCGAACGAGCAGTACTTC

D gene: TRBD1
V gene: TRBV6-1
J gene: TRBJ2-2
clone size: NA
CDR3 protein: CAIRTGDTGELFF
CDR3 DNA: TGTGCCATTCGGACAGGAGACACCGGGGAGCTGTTTTTT

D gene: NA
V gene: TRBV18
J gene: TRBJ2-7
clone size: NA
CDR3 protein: CASSPRDNSYEQYF
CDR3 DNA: TGTGCCAGCTCACCAAGGGACAACTCCTACGAGCAGTACTTC

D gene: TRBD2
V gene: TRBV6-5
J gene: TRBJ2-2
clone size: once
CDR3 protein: CASSWGLAGVTGELFF
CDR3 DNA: TGTGCCAGCAGTTGGGGACTAGCGGGGGTCACCGGGGAGCTGTTTTTT

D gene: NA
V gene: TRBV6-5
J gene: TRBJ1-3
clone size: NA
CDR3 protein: CASTTSRNTIYF
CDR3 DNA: TGTGCCAGCACCACATCGAGAAACACCATATATTTT

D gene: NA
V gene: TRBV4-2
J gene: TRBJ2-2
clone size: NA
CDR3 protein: CASSFGSRRNTGELFF
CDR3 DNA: TGTGCCAGCAGCTTTGGGTCCAGGAGGAACACCGGGGAGCTGTTTTTT

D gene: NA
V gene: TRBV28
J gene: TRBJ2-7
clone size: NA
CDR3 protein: CASSLRYEQYF
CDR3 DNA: TGTGCCAGCAGTTTGCGCTACGAGCAGTACTTC

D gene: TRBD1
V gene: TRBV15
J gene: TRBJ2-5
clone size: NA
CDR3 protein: CATSSTGARIGETQYF
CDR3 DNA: TGTGCCACCAGCAGTACAGGGGCGCGGATCGGGGAGACCCAGTACTTC

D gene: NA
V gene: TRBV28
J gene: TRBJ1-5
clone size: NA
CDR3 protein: CASTRRGVNQPQHF
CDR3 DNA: TGTGCCAGCACCAGGAGGGGCGTCAATCAGCCCCAGCATTTT

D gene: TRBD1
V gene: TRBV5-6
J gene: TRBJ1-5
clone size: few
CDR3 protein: CASSLAGGQPQHF
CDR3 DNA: TGTGCCAGCAGCCTCGCAGGGGGGCAGCCCCAGCATTTT

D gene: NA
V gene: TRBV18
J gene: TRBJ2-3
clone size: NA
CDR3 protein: CASSRDRSDTQYF
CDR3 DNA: TGTGCCAGCTCGCGAGACCGGTCGGATACGCAGTATTTT

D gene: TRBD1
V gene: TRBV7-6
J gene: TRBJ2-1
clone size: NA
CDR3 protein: CASSLANDRVNEQFF
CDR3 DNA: TGTGCCAGCAGCTTAGCTAACGACAGGGTCAATGAGCAGTTCTTC

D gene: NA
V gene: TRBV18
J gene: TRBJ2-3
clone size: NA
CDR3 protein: CASSRDRWDTQYF
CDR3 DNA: TGTGCCAGCTCACGGGACCGCTGGGATACGCAGTATTTT

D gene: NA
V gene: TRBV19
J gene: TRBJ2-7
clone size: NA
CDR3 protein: CASSNTGLDTYEQYF
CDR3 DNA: TGTGCCAGTAGTAACACAGGGTTGGACACCTACGAGCAGTACTTC

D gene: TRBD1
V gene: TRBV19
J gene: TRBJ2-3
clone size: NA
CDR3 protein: CASSMLDRAGTDTQYF
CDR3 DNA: TGTGCCAGTAGTATGCTCGACAGGGCTGGCACAGATACGCAGTATTTT

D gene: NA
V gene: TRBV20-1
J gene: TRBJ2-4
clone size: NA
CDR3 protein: CSARENIQYF
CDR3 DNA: TGCAGTGCTAGGGAAAACATTCAGTACTTC

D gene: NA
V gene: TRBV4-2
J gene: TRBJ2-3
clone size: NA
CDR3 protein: CASSQVSVSPSTDTQYF
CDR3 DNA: TGTGCCAGCAGCCAAGTGTCGGTGTCACCTAGCACAGATACGCAGTATTTT

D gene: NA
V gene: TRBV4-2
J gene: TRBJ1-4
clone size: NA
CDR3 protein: CASSPGLNEKLFF
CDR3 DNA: TGTGCCAGCAGCCCTGGTTTAAATGAAAAACTGTTTTTT

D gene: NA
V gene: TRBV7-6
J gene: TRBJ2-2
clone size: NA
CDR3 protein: CASSTYTGELFF
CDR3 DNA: TGTGCCAGCAGCACGTACACCGGGGAGCTGTTTTTT

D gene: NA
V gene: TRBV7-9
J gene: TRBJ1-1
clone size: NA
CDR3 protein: CASSLEEVPFF
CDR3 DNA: TGTGCCAGCAGCTTAGAGGAAGTGCCTTTCTTT

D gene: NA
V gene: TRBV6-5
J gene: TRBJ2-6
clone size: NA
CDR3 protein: CASSRSGAGANVLTF
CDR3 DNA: TGTGCCAGCTCCAGGTCGGGCGCTGGGGCCAACGTCCTGACTTTC

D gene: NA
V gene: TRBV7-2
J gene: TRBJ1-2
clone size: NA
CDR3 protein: CASNGPGSFYGYTF
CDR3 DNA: TGTGCCAGCAACGGTCCAGGGTCCTTCTATGGCTACACCTTC

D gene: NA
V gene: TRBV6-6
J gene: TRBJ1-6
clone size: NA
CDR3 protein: CASSYSSSPLHF
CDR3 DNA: TGTGCCAGCAGTTACTCGAGTTCACCCCTCCACTTT

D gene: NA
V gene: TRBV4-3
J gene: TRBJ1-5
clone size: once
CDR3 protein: CASSQDLDTPSGRPQHF
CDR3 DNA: TGCGCCAGCAGCCAAGATCTGGACACCCCATCAGGGCGGCCCCAGCATTTT

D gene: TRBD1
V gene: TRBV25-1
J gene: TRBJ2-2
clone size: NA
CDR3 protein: CASRGQENTGELFF
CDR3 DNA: TGTGCCAGCAGGGGACAGGAGAACACCGGGGAGCTGTTTTTT

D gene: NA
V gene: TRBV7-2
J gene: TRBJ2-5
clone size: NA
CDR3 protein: CASSFVTPEETQYF
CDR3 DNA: TGTGCCAGCAGCTTCGTTACACCGGAGGAGACCCAGTACTTC

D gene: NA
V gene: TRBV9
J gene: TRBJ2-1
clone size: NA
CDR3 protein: CASSVALETGSYNEQFF
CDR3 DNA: TGTGCCAGCAGCGTAGCCTTAGAGACAGGCTCCTACAATGAGCAGTTCTTC

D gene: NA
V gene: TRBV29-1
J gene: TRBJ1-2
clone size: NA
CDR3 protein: CSVEGRQGVGGYTF
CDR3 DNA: TGCAGCGTTGAAGGGCGGCAGGGTGTAGGGGGCTACACCTTC

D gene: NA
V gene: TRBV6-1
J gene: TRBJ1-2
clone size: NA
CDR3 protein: CASSRLNGYTF
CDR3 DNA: TGTGCCAGCAGTCGTCTGAATGGCTACACCTTC

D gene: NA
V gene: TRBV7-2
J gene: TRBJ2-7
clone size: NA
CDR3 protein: CASSLVAGSYEQYF
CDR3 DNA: TGTGCCAGCAGCTTAGTAGCAGGCTCCTACGAGCAGTACTTC